Listed here is a single T cell receptor (beta chain). Under the authors' procedure: Nucleated cell counts were estimated from reference gene primer amplification. Using immunoSEQ multiplex PCR, the repertoire was profiled, and TCRdb retains in-frame clones only, with some absent. That table supplies the V and J calls and clone size; D and trimming were determined from the DNA. Among about 160,000 clones listed, around nine tenths were seen once. V dropped 4 bases and J dropped 4; count of bases not matched to a gene: 8. CDR1 is MNHNY and CDR2 is SVGAGI in the germline V gene (reference sequence). This CDR3 contains 15 residues. Which cohort a participant joined came from the clinical history participants gave. The entry originates in a study of blood T cell repertoires in COVID-19. Whole-study context: T cells, B-cell-depleted T cells, or PBMCs provided the cDNA or gDNA that served as material.

This sequence was found in a woman aged 50 to 60 who had recovered from COVID-19. This sequence joins TRBV6-6 and TRBJ2-3; 7 bases align to TRBD2. The sequencing sample was made of PBMCs or T cells enriched from blood (not recorded which). CDR3 nucleotides: TGTGCCAGCAGTTCAATCGAGCGGGGCTCAGATACGCAGTATTTT. This gives the protein CASSSIERGSDTQYF.